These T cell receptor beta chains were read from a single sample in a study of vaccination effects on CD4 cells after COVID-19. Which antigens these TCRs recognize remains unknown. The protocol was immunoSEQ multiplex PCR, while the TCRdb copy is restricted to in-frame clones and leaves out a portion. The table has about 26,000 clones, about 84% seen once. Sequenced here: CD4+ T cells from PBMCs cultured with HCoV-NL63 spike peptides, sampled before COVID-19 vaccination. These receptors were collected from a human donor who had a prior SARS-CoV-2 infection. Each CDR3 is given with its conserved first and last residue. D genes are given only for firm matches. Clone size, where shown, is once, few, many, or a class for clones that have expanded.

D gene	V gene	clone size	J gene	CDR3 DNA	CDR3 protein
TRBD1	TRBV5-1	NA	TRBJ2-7	TGCGCCAGCAGCTTGAAGTTGACAGGGGGCGCAGAATTCCGGTACTTC	CASSLKLTGGAEFRYF
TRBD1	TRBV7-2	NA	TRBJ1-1	TGTGCCAGCAGCGGGGAAACAGGGGGAGACACTGAAGCTTTCTTT	CASSGETGGDTEAFF
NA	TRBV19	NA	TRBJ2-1	TGTGCCAGTAGTAGGGGGGGCCTTCCCTACAATGAGCAGTTCTTC	CASSRGGLPYNEQFF
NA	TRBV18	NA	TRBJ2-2	TGTGCCAGCTCACCACTGCTCACCGGGGAGCTGTTTTTT	CASSPLLTGELFF
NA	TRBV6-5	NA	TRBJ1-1	TGTGCCAGCAGTTCAATCAGGGGGAACACTGAAGCTTTCTTT	CASSSIRGNTEAFF
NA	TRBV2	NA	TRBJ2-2	TGTGCCAGCAGTGAATTTGCGGGATTCACCGGGGAGCTGTTTTTT	CASSEFAGFTGELFF
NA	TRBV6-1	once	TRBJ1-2	TGTGCCAGCAGTGATGGGGGGCGGTATGGCTACACCTTC	CASSDGGRYGYTF
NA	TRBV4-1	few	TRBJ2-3	TGCGCCAGCAGCCAAGGGCCGACAGGCCGTAGCACAGATACGCAGTATTTT	CASSQGPTGRSTDTQYF
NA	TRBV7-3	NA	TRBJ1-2	TGTGCCAGCAGCTTAAGAGGTGGCAGGGAAACCGAGAACTATGGCTACACCTTC	CASSLRGGRETENYGYTF
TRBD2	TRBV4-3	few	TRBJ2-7	TGCGCCAGCAGCCAAGATTGGCGGGAGGCTGCGTCGAGCTCCTACGAGCAGTACTTC	CASSQDWREAASSSYEQYF